The present T cell receptor beta chain was sequenced within a study of post-analysis software for immune sequencing data. Across the study: The study covered relapsing-remitting, secondary progressive and progressive-relapsing courses of multiple sclerosis.

A word on this clonotype: Its antigen is currently unknown.

This CDR3 has 18 residues. Unmatched junction bases numbered 12, after V lost 6 bases and J lost 7 bases. The germline V gene encodes CDR1 SEHNR and CDR2 FQNEAQ (reference sequence). Sequencing libraries made from TCR beta cDNA carried unique molecular identifiers. MiXCR was run by TCRdb on the PCR reads, yielding one entry per CDR3 protein. Of approximately 440,000 distinct CDR3 sequences listed, over 35% were seen once; the top ten hold about 12%. Study-wide points: TRBV5-6, TRBV5-1 and TRBV20-1 belonged to a set of a handful of TRBV segments that were more frequent in patients than controls.

Sequenced input: blood. The origin of this receptor is a girl aged 10-17 years with multiple sclerosis. The chain joins TRBV7-9 to TRBJ2-1; 16 bases map to TRBD2. The CDR3 here is CASRRPGLAGGPGNEQFF. The CDR3 DNA sequence: TGTGCCAGCAGGCGACCGGGACTAGCGGGAGGGCCCGGTAATGAGCAGTTCTTC.